There are many counts of the clone carrying this TCR beta chain. Its antigen is not known. It was through 5'RACE template switching that TCR cDNA was made, with a universal primer site and UMIs added. TCRdb re-called the 5' RACE reads through MiXCR, storing one row per CDR3 protein. The table has 100,000 to 150,000 distinct CDR3 sequences, around 7.2% seen once. This sample stems from a study of T cells after yellow fever vaccination. Study-wide background: Low-cell-number fractions were prepared with SMART-Seq v4 Ultra Low Input.

The V gene end was trimmed by 6 bases and the J gene end by 6 bases; junction bases not matched to a gene: 13. Germline V gene lookup returns CDR1 SNHLY and CDR2 FYNNEI. This CDR3 is built from 16 residues. Study-wide results and limits: Booster samples showed a return of most primary-vaccination clones (around 96% CD4, about 87% CD8).

The chain uses TRBV2 and TRBJ2-1, with 8 bases lining up with TRBD2. This sequence was found in a man aged 18 to 30 who received the YFV17D yellow fever vaccine. Material: CD4+ T cells sorted from PBMCs, obtained roughly 47 days after the first yellow fever vaccination. The CDR3 DNA reads TGTGCCAGCAGCGGACTAGCCGGACCCAGAGGCAATGAGCAGTTCTTC. Translating gives CASSGLAGPRGNEQFF.